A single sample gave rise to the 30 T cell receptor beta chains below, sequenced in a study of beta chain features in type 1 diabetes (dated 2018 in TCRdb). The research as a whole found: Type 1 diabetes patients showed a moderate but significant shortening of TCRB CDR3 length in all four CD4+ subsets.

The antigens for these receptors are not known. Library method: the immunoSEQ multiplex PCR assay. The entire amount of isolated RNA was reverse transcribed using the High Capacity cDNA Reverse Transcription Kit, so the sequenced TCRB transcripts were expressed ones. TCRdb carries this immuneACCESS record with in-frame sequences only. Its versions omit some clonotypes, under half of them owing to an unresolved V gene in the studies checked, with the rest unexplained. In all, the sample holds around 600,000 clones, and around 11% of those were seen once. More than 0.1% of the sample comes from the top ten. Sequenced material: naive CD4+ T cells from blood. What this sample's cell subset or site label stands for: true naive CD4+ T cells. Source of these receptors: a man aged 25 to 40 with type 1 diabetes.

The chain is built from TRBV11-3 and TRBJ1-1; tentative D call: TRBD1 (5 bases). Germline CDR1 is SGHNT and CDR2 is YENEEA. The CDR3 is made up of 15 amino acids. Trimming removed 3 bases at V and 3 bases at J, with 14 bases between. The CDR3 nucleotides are TGTGCCAGCAGCTTTCGAATAACAGGCCACACTGAAGCTTTCTTT. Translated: CASSFRITGHTEAFF.

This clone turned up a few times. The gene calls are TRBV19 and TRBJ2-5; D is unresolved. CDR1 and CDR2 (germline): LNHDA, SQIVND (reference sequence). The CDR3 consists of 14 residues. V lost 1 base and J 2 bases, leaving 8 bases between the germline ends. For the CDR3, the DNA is TGTGCCAGTAGTATAGTCAACAGACAAGAGACCCAGTACTTC. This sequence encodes CASSIVNRQETQYF.

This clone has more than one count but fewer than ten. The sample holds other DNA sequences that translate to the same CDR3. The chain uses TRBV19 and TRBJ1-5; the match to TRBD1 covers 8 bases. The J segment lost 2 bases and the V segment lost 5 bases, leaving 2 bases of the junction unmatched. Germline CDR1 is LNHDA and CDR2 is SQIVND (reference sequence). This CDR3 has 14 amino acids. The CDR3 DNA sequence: TGTGCCAGTAGTGACAGGGGAGGCAATCAGCCCCAGCATTTT. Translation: CASSDRGGNQPQHF.

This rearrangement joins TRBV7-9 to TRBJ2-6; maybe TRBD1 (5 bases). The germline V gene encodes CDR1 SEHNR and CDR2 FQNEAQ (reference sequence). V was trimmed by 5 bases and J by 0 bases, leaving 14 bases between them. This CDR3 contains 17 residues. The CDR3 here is CASSPLDSSSGANVLTF. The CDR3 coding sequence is TGTGCCAGCAGCCCTCTCGACAGTTCCTCTGGGGCCAACGTCCTGACTTTC.

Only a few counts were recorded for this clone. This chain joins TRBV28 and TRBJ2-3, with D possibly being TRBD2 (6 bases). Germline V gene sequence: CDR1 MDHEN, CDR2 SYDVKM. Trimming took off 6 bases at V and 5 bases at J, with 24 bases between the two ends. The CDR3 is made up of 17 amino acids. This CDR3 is CASSPRRAGTRGDTQYF. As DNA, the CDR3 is TGTGCCAGCAGCCCGAGGCGGGCGGGGACTCGGGGAGATACGCAGTATTTT.

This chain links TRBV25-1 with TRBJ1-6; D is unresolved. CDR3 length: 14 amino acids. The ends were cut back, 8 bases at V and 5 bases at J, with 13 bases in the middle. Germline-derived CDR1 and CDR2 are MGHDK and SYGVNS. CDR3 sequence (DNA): TGTGCCAGCCGGGCGATGAATAATAATTCACCCCTCCACTTT. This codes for CASRAMNNNSPLHF.

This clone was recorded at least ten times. CDR3 sequence (DNA): TGTGCCAGCAGAAACTCCGGGGGTAACACCGGGGAGCTGTTTTTT. This encodes CASRNSGGNTGELFF. The chain carries TRBV14 and TRBJ2-2; tentative D call: TRBD2 (6 bases). CDR3 size: 15 residues. V lost 6 bases and J lost 2, with 13 bases in between. Germline V gene lookup returns CDR1 SGHDN and CDR2 FVKESK.

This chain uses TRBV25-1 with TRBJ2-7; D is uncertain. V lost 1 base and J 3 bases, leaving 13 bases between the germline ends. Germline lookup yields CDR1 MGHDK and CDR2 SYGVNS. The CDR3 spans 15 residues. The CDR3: CASSECLDPRYEQYF. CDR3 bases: TGTGCCAGCAGTGAATGCCTAGATCCCCGCTACGAGCAGTACTTC.

The CDR3 coding sequence is TGTGCCAGCAGCTTAGCACTTTACCGGGACAGGGGCCATGGCTACACCTTC. This gives the protein CASSLALYRDRGHGYTF. J is TRBJ1-2 and V is TRBV7-8; TRBD1 aligns across 10 bases. V was pared by 0 bases and J by 6 bases, with 10 bases of the junction left unmatched. Per germline, CDR1 SGHVS and CDR2 FQNEAQ. CDR3 length equals 17 residues.

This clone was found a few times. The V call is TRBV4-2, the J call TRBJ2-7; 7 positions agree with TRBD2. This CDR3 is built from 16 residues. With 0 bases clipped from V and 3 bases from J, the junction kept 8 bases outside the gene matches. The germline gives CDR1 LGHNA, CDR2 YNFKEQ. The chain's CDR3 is CASSQEGSGPLYEQYF. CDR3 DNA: TGTGCCAGCAGCCAAGAAGGTAGCGGGCCCCTCTACGAGCAGTACTTC.

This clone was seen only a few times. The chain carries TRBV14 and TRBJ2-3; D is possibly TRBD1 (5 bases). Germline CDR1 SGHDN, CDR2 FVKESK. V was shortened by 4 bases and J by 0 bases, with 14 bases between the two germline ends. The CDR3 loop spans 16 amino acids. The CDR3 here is CASSPLGVISTDTQYF. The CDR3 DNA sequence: TGTGCCAGCAGCCCCCTAGGGGTCATAAGCACAGATACGCAGTATTTT.

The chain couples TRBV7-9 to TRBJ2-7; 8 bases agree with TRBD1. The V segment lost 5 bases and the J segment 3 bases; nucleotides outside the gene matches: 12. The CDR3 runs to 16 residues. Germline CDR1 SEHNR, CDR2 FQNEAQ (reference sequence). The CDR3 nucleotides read TGTGCCAGCAGCACAGGGACAGGATCAAGCCTCTACGAGCAGTACTTC. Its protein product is CASSTGTGSSLYEQYF.

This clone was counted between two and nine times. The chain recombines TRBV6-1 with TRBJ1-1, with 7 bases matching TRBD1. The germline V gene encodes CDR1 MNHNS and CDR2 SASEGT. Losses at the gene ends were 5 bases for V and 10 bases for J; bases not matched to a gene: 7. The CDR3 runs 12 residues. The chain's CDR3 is CASSQGQLGAFF. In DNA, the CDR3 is TGTGCCAGCAGTCAGGGACAGCTGGGAGCTTTCTTT.

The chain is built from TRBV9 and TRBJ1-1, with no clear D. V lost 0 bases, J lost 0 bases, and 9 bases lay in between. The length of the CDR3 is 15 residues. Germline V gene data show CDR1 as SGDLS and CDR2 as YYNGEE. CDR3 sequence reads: CASSVVSTMNTEAFF. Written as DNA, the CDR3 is TGTGCCAGCAGCGTAGTGAGCACCATGAACACTGAAGCTTTCTTT.

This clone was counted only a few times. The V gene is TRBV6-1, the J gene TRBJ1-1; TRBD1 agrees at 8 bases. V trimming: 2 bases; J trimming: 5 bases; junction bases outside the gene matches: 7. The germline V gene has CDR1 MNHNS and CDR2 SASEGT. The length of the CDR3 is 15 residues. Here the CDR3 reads CASSEWQTGETEAFF. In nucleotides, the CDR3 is TGTGCCAGCAGTGAATGGCAGACAGGGGAGACTGAAGCTTTCTTT.

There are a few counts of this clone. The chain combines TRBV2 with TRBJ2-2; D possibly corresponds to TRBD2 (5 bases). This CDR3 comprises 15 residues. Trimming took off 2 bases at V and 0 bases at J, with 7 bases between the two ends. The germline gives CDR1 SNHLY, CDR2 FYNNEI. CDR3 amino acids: CASSERRTNTGELFF. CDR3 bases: TGTGCCAGCAGTGAAAGGAGGACGAACACCGGGGAGCTGTTTTTT.

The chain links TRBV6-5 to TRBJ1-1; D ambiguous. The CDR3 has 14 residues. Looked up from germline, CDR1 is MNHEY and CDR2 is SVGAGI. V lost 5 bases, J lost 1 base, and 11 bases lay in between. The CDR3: CASSLGRKNTEAFF. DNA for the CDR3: TGTGCCAGCAGTCTAGGACGGAAGAACACTGAAGCTTTCTTT.

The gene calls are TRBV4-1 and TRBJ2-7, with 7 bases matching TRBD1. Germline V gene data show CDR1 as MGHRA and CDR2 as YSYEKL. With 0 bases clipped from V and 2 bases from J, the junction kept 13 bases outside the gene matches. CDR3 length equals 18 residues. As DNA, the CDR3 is TGCGCCAGCAGCCAAGACCCGACCTCCGGGACAGCAGCCTACGAGCAGTACTTC. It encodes CASSQDPTSGTAAYEQYF.

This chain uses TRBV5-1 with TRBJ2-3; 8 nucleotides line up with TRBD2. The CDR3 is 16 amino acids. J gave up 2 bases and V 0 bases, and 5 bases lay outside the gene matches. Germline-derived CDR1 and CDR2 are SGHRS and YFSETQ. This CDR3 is CASSLETSALTDTQYF. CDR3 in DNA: TGCGCCAGCAGCTTGGAGACTAGCGCCCTCACAGATACGCAGTATTTT. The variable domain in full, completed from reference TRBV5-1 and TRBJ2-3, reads KAGVTQTPRYLIKTRGQQVTLSCSPISGHRSVSWYQQTPGQGLQFLFEYFSETQRNKGNFPGRFSGRQFSNSRSEMNVSTLELGDSALYLCASSLETSALTDTQYFGPGTRLTVL.

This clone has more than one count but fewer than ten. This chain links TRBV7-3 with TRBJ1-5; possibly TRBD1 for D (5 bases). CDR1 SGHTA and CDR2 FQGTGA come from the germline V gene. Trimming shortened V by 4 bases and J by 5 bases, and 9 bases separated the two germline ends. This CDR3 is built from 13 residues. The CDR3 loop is CASSSGDDQPQHF. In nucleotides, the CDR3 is TGTGCCAGCAGCTCGGGGGACGATCAGCCCCAGCATTTT.

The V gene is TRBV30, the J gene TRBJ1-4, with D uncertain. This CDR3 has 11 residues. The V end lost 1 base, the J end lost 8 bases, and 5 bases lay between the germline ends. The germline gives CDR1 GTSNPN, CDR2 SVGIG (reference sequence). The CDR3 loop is CAWSEAEKLFF. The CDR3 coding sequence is TGTGCCTGGAGTGAGGCGGAAAAACTGTTTTTT.

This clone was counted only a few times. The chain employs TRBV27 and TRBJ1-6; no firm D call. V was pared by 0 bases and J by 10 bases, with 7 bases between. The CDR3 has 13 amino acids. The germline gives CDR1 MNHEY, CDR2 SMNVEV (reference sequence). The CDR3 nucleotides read TGTGCCAGCAGTTTATCCCAAGGATCACCCCTCCACTTT. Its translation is CASSLSQGSPLHF.

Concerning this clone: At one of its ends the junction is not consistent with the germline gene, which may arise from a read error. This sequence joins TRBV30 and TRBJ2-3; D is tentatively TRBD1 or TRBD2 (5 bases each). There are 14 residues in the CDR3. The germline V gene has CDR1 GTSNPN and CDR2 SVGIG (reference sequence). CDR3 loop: CAGSVVQTKGTQYF. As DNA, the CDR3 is TGTGCCGGGAGTGTTGTACAGACGAAGGGGACGCAGTATTTT.

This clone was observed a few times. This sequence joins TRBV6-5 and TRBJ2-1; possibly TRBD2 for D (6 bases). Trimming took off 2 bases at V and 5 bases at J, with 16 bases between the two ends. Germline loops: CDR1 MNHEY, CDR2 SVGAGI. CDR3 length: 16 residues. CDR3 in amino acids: CASSYAIGGTNNEQFF. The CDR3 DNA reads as TGTGCCAGCAGTTACGCGATTGGGGGGACCAACAATGAGCAGTTCTTC.

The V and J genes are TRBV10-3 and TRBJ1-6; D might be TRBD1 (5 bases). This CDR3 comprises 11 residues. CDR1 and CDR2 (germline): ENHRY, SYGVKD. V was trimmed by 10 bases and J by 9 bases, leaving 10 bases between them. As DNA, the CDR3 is TGTGCCACGGGGGGAGGTTCACCCCTCCACTTT. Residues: CATGGGSPLHF.

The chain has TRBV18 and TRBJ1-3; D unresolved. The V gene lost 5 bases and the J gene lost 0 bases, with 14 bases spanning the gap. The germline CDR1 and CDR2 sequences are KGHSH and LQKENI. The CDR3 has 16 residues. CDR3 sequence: CASSSRPGYSGNTIYF. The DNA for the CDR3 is TGTGCCAGCTCATCACGTCCGGGCTACTCTGGAAACACCATATATTTT.

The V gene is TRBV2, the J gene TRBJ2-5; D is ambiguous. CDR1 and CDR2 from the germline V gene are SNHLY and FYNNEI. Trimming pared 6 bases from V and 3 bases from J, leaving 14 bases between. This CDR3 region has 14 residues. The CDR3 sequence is CASSGSARKETQYF. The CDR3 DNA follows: TGTGCCAGCAGCGGCTCTGCCCGAAAAGAGACCCAGTACTTC.

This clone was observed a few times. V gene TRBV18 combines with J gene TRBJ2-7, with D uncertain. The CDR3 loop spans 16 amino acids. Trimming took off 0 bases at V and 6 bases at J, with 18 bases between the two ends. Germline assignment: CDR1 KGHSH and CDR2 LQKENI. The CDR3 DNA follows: TGTGCCAGCTCACCACCTCTTCCAGTCGGAGCCAGCGAGCAGTACTTC. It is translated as CASSPPLPVGASEQYF.

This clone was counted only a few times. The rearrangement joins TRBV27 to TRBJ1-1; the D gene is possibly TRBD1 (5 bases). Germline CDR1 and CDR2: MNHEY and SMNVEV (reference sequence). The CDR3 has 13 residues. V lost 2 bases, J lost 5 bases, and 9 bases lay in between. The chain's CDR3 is CASSLAGWTEAFF. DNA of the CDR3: TGTGCCAGCAGTTTAGCAGGGTGGACTGAAGCTTTCTTT.

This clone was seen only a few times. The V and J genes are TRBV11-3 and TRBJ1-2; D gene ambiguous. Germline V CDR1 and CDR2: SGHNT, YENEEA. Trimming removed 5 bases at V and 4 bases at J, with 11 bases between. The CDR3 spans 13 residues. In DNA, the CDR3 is TGTGCCAGCAGCGCAGACGGCCGCTATGGCTACACCTTC. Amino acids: CASSADGRYGYTF.